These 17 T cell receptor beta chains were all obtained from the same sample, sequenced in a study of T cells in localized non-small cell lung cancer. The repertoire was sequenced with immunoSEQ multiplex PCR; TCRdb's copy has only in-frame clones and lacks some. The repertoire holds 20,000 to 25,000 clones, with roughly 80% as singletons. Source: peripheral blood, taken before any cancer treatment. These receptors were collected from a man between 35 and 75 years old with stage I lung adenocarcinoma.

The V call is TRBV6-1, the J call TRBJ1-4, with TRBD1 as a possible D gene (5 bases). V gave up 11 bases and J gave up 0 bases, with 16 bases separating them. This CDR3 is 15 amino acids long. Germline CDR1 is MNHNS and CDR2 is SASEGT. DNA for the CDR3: TGTGCCGTCTCGGGGCAGGGTGCAACTAATGAAAAACTGTTTTTT. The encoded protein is CAVSGQGATNEKLFF.

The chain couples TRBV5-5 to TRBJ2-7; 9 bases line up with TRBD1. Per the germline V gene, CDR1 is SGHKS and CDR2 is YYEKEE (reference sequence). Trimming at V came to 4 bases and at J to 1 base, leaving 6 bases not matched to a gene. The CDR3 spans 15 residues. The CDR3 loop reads CASSSRTGESYEQYF. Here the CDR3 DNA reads TGTGCCAGCAGCAGTCGGACAGGGGAATCCTACGAGCAGTACTTC.

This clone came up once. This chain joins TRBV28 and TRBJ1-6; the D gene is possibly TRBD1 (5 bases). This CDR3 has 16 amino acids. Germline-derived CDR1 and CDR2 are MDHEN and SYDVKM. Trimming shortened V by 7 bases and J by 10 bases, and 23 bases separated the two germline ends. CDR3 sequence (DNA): TGTGCCAGCAACATGCAGAAGATTACCCGGGGGTCACCCCTCCACTTT. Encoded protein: CASNMQKITRGSPLHF.

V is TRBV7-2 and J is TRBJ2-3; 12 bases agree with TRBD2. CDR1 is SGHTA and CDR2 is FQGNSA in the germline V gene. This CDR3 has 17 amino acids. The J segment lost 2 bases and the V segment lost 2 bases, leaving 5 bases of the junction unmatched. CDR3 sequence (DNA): TGTGCCAGCAGCTTACGGCTAGCGGGAGGGGCCACAGATACGCAGTATTTT. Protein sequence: CASSLRLAGGATDTQYF.

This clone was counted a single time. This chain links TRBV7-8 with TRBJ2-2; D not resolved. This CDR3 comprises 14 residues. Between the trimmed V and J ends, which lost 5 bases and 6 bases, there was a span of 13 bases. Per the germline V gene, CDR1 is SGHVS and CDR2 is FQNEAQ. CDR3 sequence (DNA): TGTGCCAGCAGCATTGGCCGTCGGTCCGGGGAGCTGTTTTTT. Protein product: CASSIGRRSGELFF.

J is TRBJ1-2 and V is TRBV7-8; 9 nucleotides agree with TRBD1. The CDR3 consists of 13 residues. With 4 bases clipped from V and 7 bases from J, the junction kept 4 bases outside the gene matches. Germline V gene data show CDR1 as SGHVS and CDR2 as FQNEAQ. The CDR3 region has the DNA TGTGCCAGCAGCTCCAGGACAGGGGCTGGCTACACCTTC. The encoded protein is CASSSRTGAGYTF. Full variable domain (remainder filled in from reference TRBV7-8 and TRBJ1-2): GAGVSQSPRYKVAKRGQDVALRCDPISGHVSLFWYQQALGQGPEFLTYFQNEAQLDKSGLPSDRFFAERPEGSVSTLKIQRTQQEDSAVYLCASSSRTGAGYTFGSGTRLTVV.

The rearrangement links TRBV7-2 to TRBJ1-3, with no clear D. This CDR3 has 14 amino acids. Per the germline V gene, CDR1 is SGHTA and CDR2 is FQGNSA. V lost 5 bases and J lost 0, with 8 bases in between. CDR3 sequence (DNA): TGTGCCAGCAGCCATGACCCCTCTGGAAACACCATATATTTT. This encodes CASSHDPSGNTIYF.

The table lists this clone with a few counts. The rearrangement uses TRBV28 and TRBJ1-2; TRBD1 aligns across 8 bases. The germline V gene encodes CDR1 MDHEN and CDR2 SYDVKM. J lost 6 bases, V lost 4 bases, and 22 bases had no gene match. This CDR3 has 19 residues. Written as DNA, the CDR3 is TGTGCCAGCAGTTCCCCGTCCGCTCCAGGGGGCTTTGTGAACGATGGCTACACCTTC. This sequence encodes CASSSPSAPGGFVNDGYTF.

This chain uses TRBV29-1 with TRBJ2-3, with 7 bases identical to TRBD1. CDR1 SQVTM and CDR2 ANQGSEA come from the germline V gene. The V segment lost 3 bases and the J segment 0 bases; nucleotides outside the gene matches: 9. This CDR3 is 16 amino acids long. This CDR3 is CSVDPTGARSTDTQYF. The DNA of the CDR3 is TGCAGCGTTGACCCCACAGGGGCTCGGAGCACAGATACGCAGTATTTT.

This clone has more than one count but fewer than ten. CDR3 nucleotide sequence: TGTGCCAGCAGTTTAGTACTAGCGGGCTCTGGGGCCAACGTCCTGACTTTC. Translated, it gives CASSLVLAGSGANVLTF. The chain joins TRBV27 to TRBJ2-6; 9 bases are shared with TRBD2. V gave up 2 bases and J gave up 0 bases; unmatched junction bases: 2. The CDR3 extends over 17 amino acids. Germline-derived CDR1 and CDR2 are MNHEY and SMNVEV (reference sequence). Supplemented by reference TRBV27 and TRBJ2-6, the full variable domain reads EAQVTQNPRYLITVTGKKLTVTCSQNMNHEYMSWYRQDPGLGLRQIYYSMNVEVTDKGDVPEGYKVSRKEKRNFPLILESPSPNQTSLYFCASSLVLAGSGANVLTFGAGSRLTVL.

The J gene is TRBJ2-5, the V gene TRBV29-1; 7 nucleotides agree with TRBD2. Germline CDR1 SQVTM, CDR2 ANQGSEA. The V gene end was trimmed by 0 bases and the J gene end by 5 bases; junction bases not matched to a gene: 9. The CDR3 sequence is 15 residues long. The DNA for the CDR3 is TGCAGCGTTGAAGACCCGAAGGGAGGGTCTGAGACCCAGTACTTC. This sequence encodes CSVEDPKGGSETQYF.

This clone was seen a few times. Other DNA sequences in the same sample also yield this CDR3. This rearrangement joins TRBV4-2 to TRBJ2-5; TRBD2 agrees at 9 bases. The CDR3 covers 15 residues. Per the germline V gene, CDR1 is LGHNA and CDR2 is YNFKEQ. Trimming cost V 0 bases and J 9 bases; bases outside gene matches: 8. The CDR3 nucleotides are TGTGCCAGCAGCCAAGATAGGGCTAGCGGGAAAGCCCAGTACTTC. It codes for CASSQDRASGKAQYF.

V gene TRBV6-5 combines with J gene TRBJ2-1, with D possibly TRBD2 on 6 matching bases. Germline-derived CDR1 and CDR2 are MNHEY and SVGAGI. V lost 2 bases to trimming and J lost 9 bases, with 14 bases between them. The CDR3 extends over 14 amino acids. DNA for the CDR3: TGTGCCAGCAGTTACGGGTTTAGGGGAGGTGAGCAGTTCTTC. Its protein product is CASSYGFRGGEQFF.

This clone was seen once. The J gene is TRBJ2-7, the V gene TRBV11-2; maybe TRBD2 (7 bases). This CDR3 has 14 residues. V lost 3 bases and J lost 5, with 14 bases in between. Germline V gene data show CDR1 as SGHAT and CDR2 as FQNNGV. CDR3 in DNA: TGTGCCAGCAGCTTTAGGCGGGGGCTAGACGAGCAGTACTTC. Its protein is CASSFRRGLDEQYF.

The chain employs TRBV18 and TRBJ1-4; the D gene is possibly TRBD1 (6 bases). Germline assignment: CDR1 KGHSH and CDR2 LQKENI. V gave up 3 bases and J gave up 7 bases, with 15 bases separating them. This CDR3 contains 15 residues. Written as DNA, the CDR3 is TGTGCCAGCTCACCTCCGGCACAGGGAGGTGAAAAACTGTTTTTT. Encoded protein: CASSPPAQGGEKLFF.

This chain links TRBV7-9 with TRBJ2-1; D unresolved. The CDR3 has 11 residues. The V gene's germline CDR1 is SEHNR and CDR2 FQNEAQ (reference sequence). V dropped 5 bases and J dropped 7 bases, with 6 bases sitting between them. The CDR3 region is CASSVRNEQFF. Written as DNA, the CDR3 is TGTGCCAGCAGCGTTAGGAATGAGCAGTTCTTC.

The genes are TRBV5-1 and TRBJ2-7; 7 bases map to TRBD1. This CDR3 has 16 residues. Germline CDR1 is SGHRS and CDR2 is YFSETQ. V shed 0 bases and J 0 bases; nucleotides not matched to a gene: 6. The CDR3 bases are TGCGCCAGCAGCTTGGGCCTTGACAGGGTCTCCTACGAGCAGTACTTC. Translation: CASSLGLDRVSYEQYF.